This TCR beta chain appears in the sequencing data of a study of Graves' ophthalmopathy and Graves' hyperthyroidism. Amplification of TCR beta CDR3 regions used RNA transcripts. An opening RT-PCR round employed HTBI primers and preceded a second-round multiplex PCR. Using its own MiXCR run on the multiplex PCR reads, TCRdb lists one record per CDR3 protein. The sample consists of 580,000 or so distinct CDR3 sequences, under 45% of them appearing once. Diagnosis relied on clinical symptoms, serum thyroxine, TRAb, thyroid ultrasound and orbital computed tomography. Study observations and caveats: In separating ophthalmopathy from stable hyperthyroidism, a 13-signature model achieved nearly 90% sensitivity and approximately 81% specificity. The authors also found most expanded thyroid clonotypes above 0.001 frequency in blood.

The CDR3 consists of 16 residues. Germline trimming cut 6 bases from V and 1 base from J; bases unmatched to any gene: 8. Germline V gives CDR1 SEHNR, CDR2 FQNEAQ (reference sequence). As for this clonotype: Antigen specificity is unknown.

The TCR originated in an adult man with Graves' hyperthyroidism. This chain links TRBV7-9 with TRBJ2-5; 10 positions match TRBD1. What was sequenced was peripheral blood or thyroid tissue (not recorded which). This chain's CDR3 is CASSVMGTGAQETQYF. CDR3 nucleotide sequence: TGTGCCAGCAGTGTTATGGGGACAGGGGCCCAAGAGACCCAGTACTTC.